This T cell receptor (beta chain) was identified in a study of blood T cell repertoires in COVID-19. The V end lost 0 bases, the J end lost 2 bases, and 11 bases lay between the germline ends. Germline V gene data show CDR1 as SGHTA and CDR2 as FQGTGA. The CDR3 covers 16 residues. Per the study methods: The assay estimated nucleated cells by amplifying reference gene primers. This table comes from immunoSEQ multiplex PCR, and its TCRdb copy is limited to in-frame clones, with some not included. The V and J calls and the clone size are those of that table, but D and trimming were determined from the DNA. The sample shows under 200,000 clones, about 83% of them seen only once. Participants, roughly 18 to 100 years old, spanned fewer than 25 US areas.

The sequenced sample was PBMCs or T cells enriched from blood (not recorded which). The source is a man aged 40-49 years with acute COVID-19. The rearrangement uses TRBV7-3 and TRBJ2-1; possibly TRBD2 for D (5 bases). CDR3 nucleotide sequence: TGTGCCAGCAGCTTAACCGTCGGGGAGCCCTACAATGAGCAGTTCTTC. This codes for CASSLTVGEPYNEQFF.